The clone carrying this T cell receptor beta chain was seen repeatedly, ten times or more. It was with unique molecular identifiers that the TCRbeta library was prepared. TCRdb called the PCR reads again in MiXCR, with one record for every CDR3 protein. This table holds fewer than 400,000 distinct CDR3 sequences, approximately 20% found once. The sample comes from a study of T-cell reconstitution after alpha-beta-depleted transplantation in children. Specimen: PBMCs from the stem cell graft donor, collected from the stem cell graft. The sequence derives from a human donor who donated a stem cell graft to a child with acute myeloid leukemia.

The CDR3 spells CASASHGGNNEQFF. CDR3 nucleotides: TGTGCCAGCGCGTCACACGGGGGGAACAATGAGCAGTTCTTC. The V gene is TRBV12-3 or TRBV12-4, the J gene TRBJ2-1; the match to TRBD2 covers 7 bases. CDR3 size: 14 residues. Trimming took 8 bases from V and 5 from J; bases not matched to a gene: 9.